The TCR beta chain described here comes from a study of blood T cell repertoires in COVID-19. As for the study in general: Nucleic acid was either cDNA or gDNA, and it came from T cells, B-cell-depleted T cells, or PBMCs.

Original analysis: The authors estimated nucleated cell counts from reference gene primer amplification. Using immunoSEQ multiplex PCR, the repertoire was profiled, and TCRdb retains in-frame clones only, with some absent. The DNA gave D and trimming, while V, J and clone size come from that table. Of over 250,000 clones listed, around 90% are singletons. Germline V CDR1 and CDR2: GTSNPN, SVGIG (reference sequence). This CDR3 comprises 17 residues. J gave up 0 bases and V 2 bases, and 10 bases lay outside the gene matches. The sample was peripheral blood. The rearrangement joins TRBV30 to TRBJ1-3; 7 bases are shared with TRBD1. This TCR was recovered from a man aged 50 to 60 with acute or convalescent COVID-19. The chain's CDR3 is CAWSQRLDRDSGNTIYF. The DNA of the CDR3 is TGTGCCTGGAGTCAACGTCTTGACAGGGACTCTGGAAACACCATATATTTT.